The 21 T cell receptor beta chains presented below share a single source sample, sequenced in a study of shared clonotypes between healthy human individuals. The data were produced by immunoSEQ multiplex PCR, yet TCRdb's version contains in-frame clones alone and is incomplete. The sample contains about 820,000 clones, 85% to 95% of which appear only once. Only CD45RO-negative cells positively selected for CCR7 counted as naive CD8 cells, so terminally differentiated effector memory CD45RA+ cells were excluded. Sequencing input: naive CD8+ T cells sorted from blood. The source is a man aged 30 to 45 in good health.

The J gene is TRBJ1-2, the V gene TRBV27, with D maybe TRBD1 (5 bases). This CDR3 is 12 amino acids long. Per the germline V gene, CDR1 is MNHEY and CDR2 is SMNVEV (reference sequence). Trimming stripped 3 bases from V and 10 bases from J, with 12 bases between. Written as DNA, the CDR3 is TGTGCCAGCAGTTTCTACCAGGGCCCCTACACCTTC. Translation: CASSFYQGPYTF.

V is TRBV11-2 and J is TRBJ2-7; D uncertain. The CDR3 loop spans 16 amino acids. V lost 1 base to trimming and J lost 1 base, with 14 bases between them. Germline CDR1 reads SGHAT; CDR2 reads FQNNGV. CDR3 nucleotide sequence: TGTGCCAGCAGCTTAGTGAAGGGAATGGAATCCTACGAGCAGTACTTC. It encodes CASSLVKGMESYEQYF.

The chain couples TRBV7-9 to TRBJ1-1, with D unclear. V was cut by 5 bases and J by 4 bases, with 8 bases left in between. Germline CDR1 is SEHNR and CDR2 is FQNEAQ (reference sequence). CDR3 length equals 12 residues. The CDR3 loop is CASSGLSTEAFF. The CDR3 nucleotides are TGTGCCAGCAGCGGGCTATCCACTGAAGCTTTCTTT. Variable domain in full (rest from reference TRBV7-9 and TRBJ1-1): DTGVSQNPRHKITKRGQNVTFRCDPISEHNRLYWYRQTLGQGPEFLTYFQNEAQLEKSRLLSDRFSAERPKGSFSTLEIQRTEQGDSAMYLCASSGLSTEAFFGQGTRLTVV.

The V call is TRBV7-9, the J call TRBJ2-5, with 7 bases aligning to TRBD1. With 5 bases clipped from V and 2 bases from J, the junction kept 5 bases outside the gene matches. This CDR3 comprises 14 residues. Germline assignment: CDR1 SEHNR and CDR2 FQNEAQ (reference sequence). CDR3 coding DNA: TGTGCCAGCAGCATGACAGGGTTTCAAGAGACCCAGTACTTC. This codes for CASSMTGFQETQYF.

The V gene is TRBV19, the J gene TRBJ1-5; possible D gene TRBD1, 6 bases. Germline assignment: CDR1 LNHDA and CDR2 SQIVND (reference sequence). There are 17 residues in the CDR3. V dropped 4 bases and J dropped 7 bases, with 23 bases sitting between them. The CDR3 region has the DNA TGTGCCAGTAGTAGGGCTGTGGCAGGGGTGAAGGAGCAGCCCCAGCATTTT. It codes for CASSRAVAGVKEQPQHF.

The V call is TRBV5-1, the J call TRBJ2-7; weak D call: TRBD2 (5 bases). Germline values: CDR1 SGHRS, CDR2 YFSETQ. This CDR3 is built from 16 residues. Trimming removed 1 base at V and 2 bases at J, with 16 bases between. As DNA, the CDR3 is TGCGCCAGCAGCTTGTATCCGGGGAGCGAACCCTACGAGCAGTACTTC. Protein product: CASSLYPGSEPYEQYF. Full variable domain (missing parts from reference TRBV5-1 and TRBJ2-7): KAGVTQTPRYLIKTRGQQVTLSCSPISGHRSVSWYQQTPGQGLQFLFEYFSETQRNKGNFPGRFSGRQFSNSRSEMNVSTLELGDSALYLCASSLYPGSEPYEQYFGPGTRLTVT.

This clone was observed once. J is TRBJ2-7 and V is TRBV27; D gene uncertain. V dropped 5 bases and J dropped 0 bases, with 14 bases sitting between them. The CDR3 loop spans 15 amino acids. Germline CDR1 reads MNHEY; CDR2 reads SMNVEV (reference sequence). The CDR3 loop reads CASSLLPGYSYEQYF. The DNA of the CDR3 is TGTGCCAGCAGTCTCTTACCGGGCTACTCCTACGAGCAGTACTTC.

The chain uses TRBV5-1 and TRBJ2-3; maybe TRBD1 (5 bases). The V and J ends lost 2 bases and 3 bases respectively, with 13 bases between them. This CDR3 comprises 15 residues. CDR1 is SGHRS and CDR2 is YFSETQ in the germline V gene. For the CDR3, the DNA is TGCGCCAGCAGCTTAAAAGGGGATGCGACAGATACGCAGTATTTT. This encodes CASSLKGDATDTQYF.

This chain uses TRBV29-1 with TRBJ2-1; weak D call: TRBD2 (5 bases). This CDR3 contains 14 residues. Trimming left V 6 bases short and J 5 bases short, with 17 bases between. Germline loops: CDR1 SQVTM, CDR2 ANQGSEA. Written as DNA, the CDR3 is TGCAGCGTCCTAACGGGGTCTGCCCACAATGAGCAGTTCTTC. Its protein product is CSVLTGSAHNEQFF.

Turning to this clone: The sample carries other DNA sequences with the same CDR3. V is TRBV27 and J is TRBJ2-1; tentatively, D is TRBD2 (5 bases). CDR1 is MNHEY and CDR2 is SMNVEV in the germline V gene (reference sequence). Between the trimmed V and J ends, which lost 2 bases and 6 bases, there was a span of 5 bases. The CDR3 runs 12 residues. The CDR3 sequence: CASSLAGNEQFF. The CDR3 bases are TGTGCCAGCAGTTTAGCGGGCAATGAGCAGTTCTTC.

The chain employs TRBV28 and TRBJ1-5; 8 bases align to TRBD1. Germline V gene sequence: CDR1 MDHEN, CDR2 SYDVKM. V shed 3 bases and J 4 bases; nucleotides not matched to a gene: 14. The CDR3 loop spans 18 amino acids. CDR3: CASSFPTQGANFNQPQHF. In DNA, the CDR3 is TGTGCCAGCAGTTTCCCTACGCAGGGGGCAAATTTTAATCAGCCCCAGCATTTT.

CDR3 amino acids: CASRDGLAGNNEQFF. CDR3 DNA: TGTGCCAGCAGGGATGGACTAGCGGGAAATAATGAGCAGTTCTTC. The V and J genes are TRBV9 and TRBJ2-1; 12 bases are shared with TRBD2. The CDR3 contains 15 residues. The V segment lost 5 bases and the J segment 7 bases; nucleotides outside the gene matches: 7. Germline V gives CDR1 SGDLS, CDR2 YYNGEE. The complete variable domain, with remaining parts taken from reference TRBV9 and TRBJ2-1, reads DSGVTQTPKHLITATGQRVTLRCSPRSGDLSVYWYQQSLDQGLQFLIQYYNGEERAKGNILERFSAQQFPDLHSELNLSSLELGDSALYFCASRDGLAGNNEQFFGPGTRLTVL.

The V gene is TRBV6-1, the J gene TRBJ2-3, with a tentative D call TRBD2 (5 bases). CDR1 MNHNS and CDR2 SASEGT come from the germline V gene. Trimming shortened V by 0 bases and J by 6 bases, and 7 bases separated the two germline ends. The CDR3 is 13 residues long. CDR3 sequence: CASSEAIADTQYF. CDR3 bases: TGTGCCAGCAGTGAAGCTATAGCGGATACGCAGTATTTT.

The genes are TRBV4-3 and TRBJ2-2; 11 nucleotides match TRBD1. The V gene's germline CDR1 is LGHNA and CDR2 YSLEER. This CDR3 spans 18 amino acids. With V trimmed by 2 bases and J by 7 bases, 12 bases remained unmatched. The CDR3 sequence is CASSQLWRGQGAGGELFF. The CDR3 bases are TGCGCCAGCAGCCAATTGTGGAGAGGACAGGGGGCTGGCGGGGAGCTGTTTTTT.

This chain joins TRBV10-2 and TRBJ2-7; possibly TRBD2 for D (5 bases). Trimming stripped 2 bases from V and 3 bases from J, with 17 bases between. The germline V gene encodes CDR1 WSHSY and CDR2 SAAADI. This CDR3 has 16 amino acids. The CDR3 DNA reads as TGCGCCAGCAGTGAGCCAGCGGTGGCAGAGAGCTACGAGCAGTACTTC. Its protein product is CASSEPAVAESYEQYF.

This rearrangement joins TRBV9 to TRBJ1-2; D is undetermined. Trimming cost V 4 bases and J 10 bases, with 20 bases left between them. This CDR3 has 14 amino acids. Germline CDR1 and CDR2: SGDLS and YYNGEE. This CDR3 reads CASSRPGERLYYTF. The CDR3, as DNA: TGTGCCAGCAGCCGACCTGGGGAGCGGTTATACTACACCTTC.

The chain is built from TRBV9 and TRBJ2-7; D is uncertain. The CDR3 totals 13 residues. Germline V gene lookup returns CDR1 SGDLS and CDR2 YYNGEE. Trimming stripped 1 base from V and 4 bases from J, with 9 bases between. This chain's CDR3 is CASSVTPKYEQYF. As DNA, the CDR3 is TGTGCCAGCAGCGTAACTCCAAAATACGAGCAGTACTTC. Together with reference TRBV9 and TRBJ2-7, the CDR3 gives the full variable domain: DSGVTQTPKHLITATGQRVTLRCSPRSGDLSVYWYQQSLDQGLQFLIQYYNGEERAKGNILERFSAQQFPDLHSELNLSSLELGDSALYFCASSVTPKYEQYFGPGTRLTVT.

The CDR3 bases are TGCGCCAGCAGCTCCACTCGACGGGGGGATGAGCAGTTCTTC. This translates into CASSSTRRGDEQFF. The chain combines TRBV5-1 with TRBJ2-1; 7 nucleotides agree with TRBD2. V was clipped by 3 bases and J by 8 bases; unmatched bases: 8. In germline, CDR1 is SGHRS, CDR2 YFSETQ. This CDR3 region has 14 residues.

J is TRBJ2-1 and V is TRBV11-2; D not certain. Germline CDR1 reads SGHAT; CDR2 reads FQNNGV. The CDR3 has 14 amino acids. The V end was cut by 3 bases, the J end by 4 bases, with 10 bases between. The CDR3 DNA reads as TGTGCCAGCAGCTTTATCAATCAGTACAATGAGCAGTTCTTC. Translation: CASSFINQYNEQFF.

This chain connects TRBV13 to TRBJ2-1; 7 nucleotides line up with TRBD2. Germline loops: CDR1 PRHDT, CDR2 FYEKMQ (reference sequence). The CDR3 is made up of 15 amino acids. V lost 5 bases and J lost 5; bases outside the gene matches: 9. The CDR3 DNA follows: TGTGCCAGCAGCCCCCTGGGCGGGAGCAACAATGAGCAGTTCTTC. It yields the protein CASSPLGGSNNEQFF.

The CDR3 coding sequence is TGTGCCAGCAGGAACCGACTAGCGGGTTTTAATGAGCAGTTCTTC. Translation: CASRNRLAGFNEQFF. This chain uses TRBV6-6 with TRBJ2-1, with 10 bases identical to TRBD2. CDR3 size: 15 residues. CDR1 is MNHNY and CDR2 is SVGAGI in the germline V gene (reference sequence). The ends lost 6 bases at V and 7 bases at J; junction bases unmatched: 9.